The 19 T cell receptor beta chains below were found in one sample sequenced in a study of identical twins. One entry per CDR3 protein results from TCRdb running MiXCR on the 5' RACE reads. The table shows 400,000 to 500,000 distinct CDR3 sequences, with about 18% occurring only once. Sequencing input: naive T cells sorted from blood. The receptors were gathered from a man between 50 and 59 years old in good health.

The chain recombines TRBV9 with TRBJ1-5; tentative D call: TRBD1 (6 bases). The CDR3 spans 14 residues. Between the trimmed V and J ends, which lost 4 bases and 6 bases, there was a span of 14 bases. Germline V CDR1 and CDR2: SGDLS, YYNGEE. The CDR3 region is CASSSSGAGQPQHF. In DNA form, the CDR3 reads TGTGCCAGCAGCTCATCGGGGGCGGGTCAGCCCCAGCATTTT.

This clonotype was seen ten or more times. The chain uses TRBV5-4 and TRBJ2-1, with D tentatively TRBD2 (6 bases). The V end lost 1 base, the J end lost 10 bases, and 12 bases lay between the germline ends. The germline gives CDR1 SGHNT, CDR2 YYREEE (reference sequence). CDR3 size: 13 residues. CDR3 residues: CASSLRTSGEQFF. For the CDR3, the DNA is TGTGCCAGCAGCTTGCGAACGAGCGGGGAGCAGTTCTTC.

This clonotype was detected only a few times. V gene TRBV6-2 or TRBV6-3 combines with J gene TRBJ2-3; D is unresolved. Trimming shortened V by 4 bases and J by 2 bases, and 7 bases separated the two germline ends. Germline lookup yields CDR1 MNHEY and CDR2 SVGEGT. The CDR3 loop spans 13 amino acids. As DNA, the CDR3 is TGTGCCAGCAGTTGGGTCTCCACAGATACGCAGTATTTT. Translation: CASSWVSTDTQYF.

The CDR3 sequence is CATSRDGLDGSETQYF. The CDR3 region has the DNA TGTGCCACCAGCAGAGATGGTTTGGACGGATCTGAGACCCAGTACTTC. V is TRBV15 and J is TRBJ2-5; D is unresolved. Deletions cut 0 bases from V and 5 bases from J, with 16 bases between. Germline V gene lookup returns CDR1 LNHNV and CDR2 YYDKDF (reference sequence). This CDR3 region has 16 residues.

The chain recombines TRBV9 with TRBJ2-1, with 8 bases aligning to TRBD2. The germline gives CDR1 SGDLS, CDR2 YYNGEE. This CDR3 contains 16 residues. With 0 bases clipped from V and 6 bases from J, the junction kept 8 bases outside the gene matches. Written as DNA, the CDR3 is TGTGCCAGCAGCGTAGTCGGGACTAGTATGGTCAATGAGCAGTTCTTC. Amino acids: CASSVVGTSMVNEQFF. Filled out from reference TRBV9 and TRBJ2-1, the complete variable domain reads DSGVTQTPKHLITATGQRVTLRCSPRSGDLSVYWYQQSLDQGLQFLIQYYNGEERAKGNILERFSAQQFPDLHSELNLSSLELGDSALYFCASSVVGTSMVNEQFFGPGTRLTVL.

This chain uses TRBV2 with TRBJ2-2; D is undetermined. This CDR3 is built from 15 residues. Trimming stripped 2 bases from V and 4 bases from J, with 11 bases between. Germline values: CDR1 SNHLY, CDR2 FYNNEI. CDR3 DNA sequence: TGTGCCAGCAGTGAACGTGGTCTTGGCACCGGGGAGCTGTTTTTT. Translated, it gives CASSERGLGTGELFF. The full variable domain, with the rest looked up from reference TRBV2 and TRBJ2-2, is EPEVTQTPSHQVTQMGQEVILRCVPISNHLYFYWYRQILGQKVEFLVSFYNNEISEKSEIFDDQFSVERPDGSNFTLKIRSTKLEDSAMYFCASSERGLGTGELFFGEGSRLTVL.

This clonotype was seen a handful of times. The V and J genes are TRBV3-1 and TRBJ1-6, with D perhaps TRBD1 (5 bases). The CDR3 consists of 14 residues. With 0 bases removed from V and 10 bases from J, the gap between germline ends came to 10 bases. CDR1 is LGHDT and CDR2 is YNNKEL in the germline V gene (reference sequence). As DNA, the CDR3 is TGTGCCAGCAGCCAAGAAGGGACGGTCTCACCCCTCCACTTT. Its translation is CASSQEGTVSPLHF.

This chain links TRBV4-3 with TRBJ2-6; D is possibly TRBD1 or TRBD2 (5 bases each). The germline gives CDR1 LGHNA, CDR2 YSLEER. Trimming shortened V by 3 bases and J by 2 bases, and 14 bases separated the two germline ends. The CDR3 contains 17 residues. In DNA form, the CDR3 reads TGCGCCAGCAGCCAGCCGGCCGGGGCCACTGGGGCCAACGTCCTGACTTTC. This encodes CASSQPAGATGANVLTF.

Comments on this clonotype: A much bigger clone sits one base away, suggesting this may be a read error. A read error is likely, as this CDR3 ends without the conserved phenylalanine or tryptophan. The chain employs TRBV20-1 and TRBJ1-1; tentatively, D is TRBD1 (5 bases). Between the trimmed V and J ends, which lost 5 bases and 8 bases, there was a span of 15 bases. Germline CDR1 is DFQATT and CDR2 is SNEGSKA (reference sequence). CDR3 size: 12 residues. Here the CDR3 DNA reads TGCAGTGCTCCCGAGTCGGGGGGGGAAGCTTTCCTT. Its protein is CSAPESGGEAFL.

This clonotype was recorded a few times. The chain couples TRBV15 to TRBJ2-2; 7 nucleotides line up with TRBD1. The CDR3 consists of 18 residues. Unmatched junction bases numbered 14, after V lost 0 bases and J lost 7 bases. Germline V lookup: CDR1 LNHNV, CDR2 YYDKDF (reference sequence). Here the CDR3 reads CATSRDPLTGAHNGELFF. The DNA for the CDR3 is TGTGCCACCAGCAGAGATCCCCTCACAGGGGCCCACAACGGGGAGCTGTTTTTT.

This clonotype was seen more than once but under ten times. The chain employs TRBV6-1 and TRBJ1-1; D gene unclear. Trimming took 7 bases from V and 5 from J, leaving 17 bases between them. The CDR3 runs to 14 residues. Germline V gene sequence: CDR1 MNHNS, CDR2 SASEGT. This CDR3 reads CASIGPTLGTEAFF. The CDR3 nucleotides read TGTGCCAGCATTGGACCAACCCTGGGGACTGAAGCTTTCTTT.

The rearrangement links TRBV28 to TRBJ2-3; D is unresolved. CDR3 length equals 14 residues. V lost 3 bases, J lost 5 bases, and 12 bases lay in between. Germline CDR1 MDHEN, CDR2 SYDVKM. The CDR3 protein is CASSFSAVGDTQYF. CDR3 sequence (DNA): TGTGCCAGCAGTTTCTCGGCGGTGGGAGATACGCAGTATTTT. The complete variable domain, with remaining parts taken from reference TRBV28 and TRBJ2-3, reads DVKVTQSSRYLVKRTGEKVFLECVQDMDHENMFWYRQDPGLGLRLIYFSYDVKMKEKGDIPEGYSVSREKKERFSLILESASTNQTSMYLCASSFSAVGDTQYFGPGTRLTVL.

This clonotype was seen at least ten times. This chain links TRBV5-1 with TRBJ2-5; unclear D gene. Germline V gene lookup returns CDR1 SGHRS and CDR2 YFSETQ. CDR3 size: 15 residues. Trimming took 4 bases from V and 4 from J, leaving 17 bases between them. The CDR3, as DNA: TGCGCCAGCAGCGGCCTGGACGCCGGTTCAGAGACCCAGTACTTC. This encodes CASSGLDAGSETQYF.

This clonotype has at least ten counts. The chain carries TRBV12-3 or TRBV12-4 and TRBJ2-2, with a weak D call TRBD1 (5 bases). Trimming stripped 2 bases from V and 4 bases from J, with 11 bases between. The CDR3 contains 15 residues. Written as DNA, the CDR3 is TGTGCCAGCAGTTTACGAAGGACACCCACCGGGGAGCTGTTTTTT. This encodes CASSLRRTPTGELFF.

The genes are TRBV6-1 and TRBJ1-2, with 9 bases matching TRBD1. Looked up from germline, CDR1 is MNHNS and CDR2 is SASEGT. There are 13 residues in the CDR3. Losses at the gene ends were 6 bases for V and 8 bases for J; bases not matched to a gene: 7. DNA for the CDR3: TGTGCCAGCAGGGAGGACAGGGGATACGGCTACACCTTC. Its protein product is CASREDRGYGYTF.

This clonotype has ten or more counts. The CDR3 loop reads CASSMQGRIADTQYF. CDR3 DNA: TGCGCCAGCAGCATGCAGGGGCGTATAGCAGATACGCAGTATTTT. The chain employs TRBV5-1 and TRBJ2-3; possible D gene TRBD1, 6 bases. V was shortened by 4 bases and J by 4 bases, with 16 bases between the two germline ends. Germline V gene data show CDR1 as SGHRS and CDR2 as YFSETQ. The CDR3 runs to 15 residues.

The genes are TRBV7-2 and TRBJ2-6; no clear D. Trimming shortened V by 5 bases and J by 1 base, and 9 bases separated the two germline ends. In germline, CDR1 is SGHTA, CDR2 FQGNSA. This CDR3 has 15 residues. The CDR3 region is CASSEDTSGANVLTF. The CDR3 nucleotides read TGTGCCAGCAGCGAAGACACTTCTGGGGCCAACGTCCTGACTTTC.

This rearrangement joins TRBV20-1 to TRBJ2-7; the D gene is possibly TRBD1 (6 bases). V was shortened by 0 bases and J by 7 bases, with 16 bases between the two germline ends. This CDR3 contains 14 residues. In germline, CDR1 is DFQATT, CDR2 SNEGSKA (reference sequence). The CDR3 here is CSARDATGGKEQYF. DNA of the CDR3: TGCAGTGCTAGAGATGCGACAGGAGGTAAAGAGCAGTACTTC.

This clonotype was picked up a small number of times. Written as DNA, the CDR3 is TGTGCCAGCAGCAGCCTCCAGGGGCGAAACACTGAAGCTTTCTTT. It translates to CASSSLQGRNTEAFF. The rearrangement links TRBV5-5 to TRBJ1-1, with D possibly TRBD1 on 6 matching bases. The length of the CDR3 is 15 residues. The V end was cut by 4 bases, the J end by 2 bases, with 15 bases between. Germline V gives CDR1 SGHKS, CDR2 YYEKEE (reference sequence).